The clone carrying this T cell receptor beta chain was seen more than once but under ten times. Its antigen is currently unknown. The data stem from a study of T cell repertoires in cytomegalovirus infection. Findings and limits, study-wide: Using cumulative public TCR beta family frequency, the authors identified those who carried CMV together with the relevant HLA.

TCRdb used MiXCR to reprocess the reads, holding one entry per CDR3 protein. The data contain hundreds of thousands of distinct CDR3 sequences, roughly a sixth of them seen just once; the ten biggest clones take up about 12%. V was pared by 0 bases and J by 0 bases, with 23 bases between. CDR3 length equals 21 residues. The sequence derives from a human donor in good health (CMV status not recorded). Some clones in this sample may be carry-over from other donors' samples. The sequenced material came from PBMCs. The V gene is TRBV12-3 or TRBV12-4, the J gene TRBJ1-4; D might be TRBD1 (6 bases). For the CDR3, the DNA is TGTGCCAGCAGTTTAGCTCGAGTAGGGGGATTGGCCTATGCAACTAATGAAAAACTGTTTTTT. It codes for CASSLARVGGLAYATNEKLFF.